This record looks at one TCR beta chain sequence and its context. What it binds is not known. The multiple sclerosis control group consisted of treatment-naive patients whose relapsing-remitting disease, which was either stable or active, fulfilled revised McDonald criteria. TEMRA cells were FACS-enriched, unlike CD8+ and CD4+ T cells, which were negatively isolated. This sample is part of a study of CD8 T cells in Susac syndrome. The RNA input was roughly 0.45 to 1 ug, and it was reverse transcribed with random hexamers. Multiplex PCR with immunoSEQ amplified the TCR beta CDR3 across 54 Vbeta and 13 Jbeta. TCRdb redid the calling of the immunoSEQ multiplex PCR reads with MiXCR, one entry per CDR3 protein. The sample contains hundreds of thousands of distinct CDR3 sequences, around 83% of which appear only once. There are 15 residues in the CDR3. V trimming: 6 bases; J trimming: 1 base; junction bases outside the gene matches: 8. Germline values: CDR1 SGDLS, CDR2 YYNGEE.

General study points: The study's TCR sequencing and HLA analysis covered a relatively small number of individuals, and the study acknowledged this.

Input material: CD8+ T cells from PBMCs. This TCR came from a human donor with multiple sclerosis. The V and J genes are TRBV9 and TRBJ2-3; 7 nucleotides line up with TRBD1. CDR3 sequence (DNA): TGTGCCAGCATGCCCTTCGACAGGGGCACAGATACGCAGTATTTT. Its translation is CASMPFDRGTDTQYF.